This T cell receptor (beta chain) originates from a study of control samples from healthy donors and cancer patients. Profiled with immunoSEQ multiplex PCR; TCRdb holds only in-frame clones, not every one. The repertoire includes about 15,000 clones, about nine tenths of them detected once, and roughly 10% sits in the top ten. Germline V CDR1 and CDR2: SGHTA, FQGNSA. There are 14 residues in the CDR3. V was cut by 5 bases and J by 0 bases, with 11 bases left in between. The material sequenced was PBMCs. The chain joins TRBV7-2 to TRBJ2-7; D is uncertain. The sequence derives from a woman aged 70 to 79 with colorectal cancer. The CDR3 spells CASSPGPRSYEQYF. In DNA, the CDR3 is TGTGCCAGCAGCCCTGGACCACGCTCCTACGAGCAGTACTTC.